The next 30 T cell receptor beta chains were all read from a single sample in a study of blood T cell repertoires in COVID-19. TCRdb keeps only in-frame clones here, not all; method: immunoSEQ multiplex PCR. The sample has 55,000 or so clones; 70% to 90% are singletons. Sequencing was performed on peripheral blood. All receptors come from a man between 60 and 75 years old with active or convalescent COVID-19.

The chain combines TRBV4-2 with TRBJ2-3, with 8 bases fitting TRBD1. With 1 base clipped from V and 1 base from J, the junction kept 10 bases outside the gene matches. Germline-derived CDR1 and CDR2 are LGHNA and YNFKEQ. This CDR3 has 18 residues. The CDR3 DNA is TGTGCCAGCAGCCAAGCCACCCGACAGGGGACCCGCACAGATACGCAGTATTTT. Translating it yields CASSQATRQGTRTDTQYF.

The rearrangement uses TRBV29-1 and TRBJ2-3; D is undetermined. The V and J ends lost 6 bases and 4 bases respectively, with 8 bases between them. This CDR3 has 11 residues. Germline V lookup: CDR1 SQVTM, CDR2 ANQGSEA. CDR3 DNA sequence: TGCAGCGTCCTAAAGTCAGATACGCAGTATTTT. Protein: CSVLKSDTQYF.

The rearrangement links TRBV5-6 to TRBJ1-4, with D unresolved. V lost 3 bases and J lost 0, with 3 bases in between. The CDR3 loop spans 13 amino acids. CDR1 and CDR2 (germline): SGHDT, YYEEEE. The CDR3 DNA sequence: TGTGCCAGCAGCTCCACAACTAATGAAAAACTGTTTTTT. Translating it yields CASSSTTNEKLFF.

This clone was observed once. The V and J genes are TRBV14 and TRBJ2-7; 7 bases map to TRBD1. V lost 0 bases and J lost 1; bases outside the gene matches: 15. This CDR3 has 19 residues. Germline CDR1 SGHDN, CDR2 FVKESK. DNA for the CDR3: TGTGCCAGCAGCCAAGATCCGCGGACAGGTCGGTGGTTTTCCTACGAGCAGTACTTC. Amino acids: CASSQDPRTGRWFSYEQYF. Drawing the rest from reference TRBV14 and TRBJ2-7, the complete variable domain is EAGVTQFPSHSVIEKGQTVTLRCDPISGHDNLYWYRRVMGKEIKFLLHFVKESKQDESGMPNNRFLAERTGGTYSTLKVQPAELEDSGVYFCASSQDPRTGRWFSYEQYFGPGTRLTVT.

This chain uses TRBV5-6 with TRBJ1-6; tentative D call: TRBD1 (6 bases). The CDR3 runs to 15 residues. Trimming shortened V by 1 base and J by 7 bases, and 12 bases separated the two germline ends. Germline CDR1 is SGHDT and CDR2 is YYEEEE. This chain's CDR3 is CASSLWAGANSPLHF. In DNA, the CDR3 is TGTGCCAGCAGCTTGTGGGCGGGGGCAAATTCACCCCTCCACTTT. Filled out from reference TRBV5-6 and TRBJ1-6, the complete variable domain reads DAGVTQSPTHLIKTRGQQVTLRCSPKSGHDTVSWYQQALGQGPQFIFQYYEEEERQRGNFPDRFSGHQFPNYSSELNVNALLLGDSALYLCASSLWAGANSPLHFGNGTRLTVT.

The rearrangement uses TRBV12-3 or TRBV12-4 and TRBJ2-7; D perhaps matches TRBD1 (5 bases). V shed 6 bases and J shed 6 bases, with 9 bases lying between them. The CDR3 runs to 11 residues. The CDR3 region has the DNA TGTGCCAGCAGCTTAAGGGGCGAGCAGTACTTC. Translated, it gives CASSLRGEQYF.

V usage is TRBV5-1 and J usage is TRBJ1-2, with 8 bases aligning to TRBD1. The germline V gene has CDR1 SGHRS and CDR2 YFSETQ. V was pared by 4 bases and J by 6 bases, with 8 bases of the junction left unmatched. The CDR3 contains 14 residues. For the CDR3, the DNA is TGCGCCAGCAGCGAAACAGGGGGTAAGGATGGCTACACCTTC. Its translation: CASSETGGKDGYTF.

This clone was seen a few times. This sequence joins TRBV6-5 and TRBJ2-5, with 7 bases lining up with TRBD1. The CDR3 covers 15 residues. V shed 4 bases, J shed 0 bases, and the junction held 5 bases outside the gene matches. CDR1 and CDR2 from the germline V gene are MNHEY and SVGAGI. CDR3 protein: CASSFGTVNQETQYF. The CDR3 DNA sequence: TGTGCCAGCAGTTTCGGGACAGTCAACCAAGAGACCCAGTACTTC.

V gene TRBV2 combines with J gene TRBJ1-5; 8 bases line up with TRBD1. The CDR3 spans 14 residues. The J segment lost 6 bases and the V segment lost 5 bases, leaving 6 bases of the junction unmatched. From germline, CDR1 is SNHLY and CDR2 FYNNEI. The CDR3 loop reads CASSPGTGGQPQHF. In DNA form, the CDR3 reads TGTGCCAGCAGTCCCGGGACAGGAGGTCAGCCCCAGCATTTT. The whole variable domain, remainder taken from reference TRBV2 and TRBJ1-5, is EPEVTQTPSHQVTQMGQEVILRCVPISNHLYFYWYRQILGQKVEFLVSFYNNEISEKSEIFDDQFSVERPDGSNFTLKIRSTKLEDSAMYFCASSPGTGGQPQHFGDGTRLSIL.

This chain links TRBV6-5 with TRBJ1-1; D remains ambiguous. V gave up 2 bases and J gave up 3 bases, with 7 bases separating them. Germline V gives CDR1 MNHEY, CDR2 SVGAGI. This CDR3 comprises 13 residues. The CDR3 bases are TGTGCCAGCAGTTACGAGAGATACACTGAAGCTTTCTTT. Protein sequence: CASSYERYTEAFF.

CDR3 DNA: TGTGCCAGCAGCTTAATCGCGGGGTATGGCTACACCTTC. Encoded protein: CASSLIAGYGYTF. The V and J genes are TRBV7-3 and TRBJ1-2, with D hard to call. Trimming shortened V by 1 base and J by 5 bases, and 8 bases separated the two germline ends. This CDR3 is 13 amino acids long. CDR1 and CDR2 (germline): SGHTA, FQGTGA.

J is TRBJ1-1 and V is TRBV11-2; D possibly corresponds to TRBD1 (5 bases). The germline V and J ends were trimmed by 5 bases and 1 base, with 20 bases remaining between them. CDR3 size: 17 residues. Germline V gene lookup returns CDR1 SGHAT and CDR2 FQNNGV. CDR3 coding DNA: TGTGCCAGCAGCGCTAGGGGCGGGGCAGCCCCGAACACTGAAGCTTTCTTT. It codes for CASSARGGAAPNTEAFF.

The V call is TRBV20-1, the J call TRBJ2-5; tentatively, D is TRBD1 (6 bases). V lost 6 bases and J lost 2, with 7 bases in between. Germline V CDR1 and CDR2: DFQATT, SNEGSKA (reference sequence). The CDR3 extends over 11 amino acids. CDR3 amino acids: CSAQGQETQYF. The CDR3, as DNA: TGCAGTGCGCAGGGGCAAGAGACCCAGTACTTC.

By sample share, this clone is medium-sized. The CDR3 reads CASSLSVSNQPQHF. CDR3 coding DNA: TGTGCCAGCAGTTTATCAGTTAGCAATCAGCCCCAGCATTTT. V is TRBV28 and J is TRBJ1-5; D uncertain. This CDR3 spans 14 amino acids. The germline V gene encodes CDR1 MDHEN and CDR2 SYDVKM. Trimming removed 1 base from V and 0 bases from J, with 4 bases in between.

The V call is TRBV6-6, the J call TRBJ1-2, with D possibly matching TRBD1 (6 bases). V was trimmed by 7 bases and J by 7 bases, leaving 16 bases between them. The length of the CDR3 is 13 residues. CDR1 MNHNY and CDR2 SVGAGI come from the germline V gene (reference sequence). The CDR3 loop reads CASTDTGFLGYTF. The CDR3 nucleotides read TGTGCCAGCACCGATACAGGGTTCCTTGGCTACACCTTC.

The V and J genes are TRBV2 and TRBJ2-4, with TRBD2 as a possible D gene (6 bases). CDR3 size: 15 residues. Per the germline V gene, CDR1 is SNHLY and CDR2 is FYNNEI. V was trimmed by 3 bases and J by 0 bases, leaving 9 bases between them. The CDR3: CASSDGGVAKNIQYF. The CDR3, as DNA: TGTGCCAGCAGTGATGGCGGGGTAGCCAAAAACATTCAGTACTTC.

This chain uses TRBV11-1 with TRBJ1-2, with D possibly TRBD1 on 5 matching bases. V lost 4 bases to trimming and J lost 10 bases, with 22 bases between them. Germline assignment: CDR1 SGHAT and CDR2 FQDESV (reference sequence). The CDR3 has 15 residues. The DNA for the CDR3 is TGTGCCAGCAGCTATCCGGCTGGGGCAGGGAATGACTACACCTTC. Translated: CASSYPAGAGNDYTF.

V usage is TRBV15 and J usage is TRBJ1-6, with D uncertain. V was cut by 1 base and J by 6 bases, with 10 bases left in between. This CDR3 is built from 15 residues. Germline-derived CDR1 and CDR2 are LNHNV and YYDKDF (reference sequence). CDR3 in amino acids: CATSRGGQSNSPLHF. The CDR3 bases are TGTGCCACCAGCAGAGGCGGGCAGAGTAATTCACCCCTCCACTTT.

In its sample, this clone was seen a few times. The chain combines TRBV19 with TRBJ1-1; no definite D call. The CDR3 has 13 amino acids. The V end lost 7 bases, the J end lost 3 bases, and 12 bases lay between the germline ends. The germline V gene has CDR1 LNHDA and CDR2 SQIVND (reference sequence). CDR3 DNA: TGTGCCAGTAATGAGGGTACGGACACTGAAGCTTTCTTT. Translation: CASNEGTDTEAFF.

This rearrangement joins TRBV5-1 to TRBJ2-1; D may be TRBD1 (5 bases). The germline V and J ends were trimmed by 3 bases and 7 bases, with 14 bases remaining between them. Germline CDR1 reads SGHRS; CDR2 reads YFSETQ. The CDR3 is made up of 14 amino acids. CDR3 region: CASSSRQNRNEQFF. For the CDR3, the DNA is TGCGCCAGCAGCTCCAGACAGAACCGGAATGAGCAGTTCTTC.

The chain carries TRBV7-3 and TRBJ1-1; D possibly corresponds to TRBD1 (5 bases). Looked up from germline, CDR1 is SGHTA and CDR2 is FQGTGA. The CDR3 is 13 amino acids. V dropped 4 bases and J dropped 3 bases, with 9 bases sitting between them. CDR3 sequence reads: CASSSDRYTEAFF. As DNA, the CDR3 is TGTGCCAGCAGCTCCGACAGATACACTGAAGCTTTCTTT. The variable domain in full, completed from reference TRBV7-3 and TRBJ1-1, reads GAGVSQTPSNKVTEKGKYVELRCDPISGHTALYWYRQSLGQGPEFLIYFQGTGAADDSGLPNDRFFAVRPEGSVSTLKIQRTERGDSAVYLCASSSDRYTEAFFGQGTRLTVV.

V gene TRBV10-3 combines with J gene TRBJ1-5, with D perhaps TRBD1 (5 bases). Between the trimmed V and J ends, which lost 4 bases and 7 bases, there was a span of 11 bases. CDR3 length: 13 residues. CDR1 and CDR2 from the germline V gene are ENHRY and SYGVKD. The CDR3: CAISVRGDQPQHF. For the CDR3, the DNA is TGTGCCATCAGTGTGCGGGGGGACCAGCCCCAGCATTTT.

This chain links TRBV7-6 with TRBJ1-1; TRBD1 agrees at 10 bases. The CDR3 contains 17 residues. V trimming: 6 bases; J trimming: 2 bases; junction bases outside the gene matches: 12. Germline CDR1 is SGHVS and CDR2 is FNYEAQ. The CDR3 sequence: CASSPRNDRGRNTEAFF. The CDR3 DNA is TGTGCCAGCAGTCCCCGAAATGACAGGGGGCGAAACACTGAAGCTTTCTTT. Supplemented by reference TRBV7-6 and TRBJ1-1, the full variable domain reads GAGVSQSPRYKVTKRGQDVALRCDPISGHVSLYWYRQALGQGPEFLTYFNYEAQQDKSGLPNDRFSAERPEGSISTLTIQRTEQRDSAMYRCASSPRNDRGRNTEAFFGQGTRLTVV.

The V and J genes are TRBV7-6 and TRBJ2-5; 8 bases map to TRBD1. The J segment lost 5 bases and the V segment lost 5 bases, leaving 10 bases of the junction unmatched. The germline V gene has CDR1 SGHVS and CDR2 FNYEAQ. The CDR3 runs to 15 residues. CDR3 DNA: TGTGCCAGCAGCCCCCAGGACAGGGCAGGGGAGACCCAGTACTTC. Amino acid sequence: CASSPQDRAGETQYF.

The chain recombines TRBV14 with TRBJ1-1; D uncertain. CDR1 and CDR2 (germline): SGHDN, FVKESK. The V and J ends lost 0 bases and 7 bases respectively, with 12 bases between them. The length of the CDR3 is 14 residues. The CDR3 spells CASSQEWAFSEAFF. In nucleotides, the CDR3 is TGTGCCAGCAGCCAAGAGTGGGCTTTCAGTGAAGCTTTCTTT.

A single count supports this clone. The rearrangement joins TRBV5-4 to TRBJ2-7; TRBD2 matches 9 bases. Per the germline V gene, CDR1 is SGHNT and CDR2 is YYREEE (reference sequence). This CDR3 is built from 15 residues. The trim removed 3 bases at V and 9 bases at J, leaving 13 bases unmatched. CDR3 region: CASSSREGLPLLQYF. The CDR3 DNA is TGTGCCAGCAGCTCGCGGGAGGGCCTTCCCCTGTTGCAGTACTTC.

The chain joins TRBV28 to TRBJ1-5; TRBD1 matches 7 bases. The CDR3 contains 16 residues. Germline V gene sequence: CDR1 MDHEN, CDR2 SYDVKM. V lost 4 bases, J lost 0 bases, and 6 bases stayed unmatched. The CDR3 bases are TGTGCCAGCAGTTGGTTACAGGGGTTTAGCAATCAGCCCCAGCATTTT. It codes for CASSWLQGFSNQPQHF.

V and J are TRBV28 and TRBJ2-1; TRBD2 aligns across 13 bases. Germline V gives CDR1 MDHEN, CDR2 SYDVKM. J lost 0 bases, V lost 4 bases, and 12 bases had no gene match. The CDR3 has 20 amino acids. CDR3 in amino acids: CASSSQLGLAGRPSYNEQFF. The DNA for the CDR3 is TGTGCCAGCAGTTCGCAATTGGGACTAGCGGGGCGGCCCTCCTACAATGAGCAGTTCTTC.

This chain uses TRBV11-3 with TRBJ2-3; 15 nucleotides align to TRBD2. The CDR3 loop spans 16 amino acids. Germline CDR1 reads SGHNT; CDR2 reads YENEEA. V lost 4 bases to trimming and J lost 4 bases; unmatched junction nucleotides: 3. The DNA of the CDR3 is TGTGCCAGCAGCTCCCGGACTAGCGGGAGGGCAGATACGCAGTATTTT. Translated, it gives CASSSRTSGRADTQYF.

The V and J genes are TRBV6-5 and TRBJ1-5; D is unclear. Trimming took off 6 bases at V and 3 bases at J, with 6 bases between the two ends. Germline CDR1 is MNHEY and CDR2 is SVGAGI. The CDR3 contains 12 residues. CDR3 nucleotide sequence: TGTGCCAGCAGCGGGAACAATCAGCCCCAGCATTTT. This codes for CASSGNNQPQHF.